These 8 T cell receptor beta chains came from one sample sequenced in a study of T cell repertoires in cytomegalovirus infection. TCRdb fed the reads into MiXCR, producing one record per CDR3 protein. This sample has 650,000 to 900,000 distinct CDR3 sequences; roughly 29% occur once, and the top ten carry approximately 14%. Their specific antigens are unknown. The sequences come from cultured CD8+ T cells from PBMCs, collected from culture after CMV antigen stimulation. Receptors were obtained from a human donor in good health (CMV status not recorded). Some clones in this sample may be carry-over from other donors' samples.

The chain uses TRBV4-2 and TRBJ2-3; maybe TRBD2 (5 bases). The CDR3 has 17 residues. V lost 4 bases and J lost 0, with 17 bases in between. Germline V lookup: CDR1 LGHNA, CDR2 YNFKEQ. CDR3 DNA: TGTGCCAGCAGCCTGGGCGGGCGAGCAACTAGCACAGATACGCAGTATTTT. Translated, it gives CASSLGGRATSTDTQYF.

The rearrangement links TRBV27 to TRBJ1-6; TRBD1 agrees at 9 bases. The CDR3 is 15 residues long. The J segment lost 14 bases and the V segment lost 4 bases, leaving 12 bases of the junction unmatched. Germline V gene sequence: CDR1 MNHEY, CDR2 SMNVEV (reference sequence). The DNA for the CDR3 is TGTGCCAGCAGTTCCCTCGGGACAGGGTTGGTGGCCCTCCACTTT. This encodes CASSSLGTGLVALHF.

There are a few counts of this clonotype. The chain has TRBV7-9 and TRBJ2-7; 9 bases map to TRBD2. V shed 3 bases and J 0 bases; nucleotides not matched to a gene: 0. Germline CDR1 SEHNR, CDR2 FQNEAQ (reference sequence). The CDR3 has 14 residues. In nucleotides, the CDR3 is TGTGCCAGCAGCTTTAGCGGGAGCTCCTACGAGCAGTACTTC. The encoded protein is CASSFSGSSYEQYF.

V is TRBV19 and J is TRBJ1-2, with no clear D. The CDR3 loop spans 11 amino acids. V dropped 7 bases and J dropped 4 bases, with 7 bases sitting between them. Germline values: CDR1 LNHDA, CDR2 SQIVND (reference sequence). CDR3 protein: CASMGSYGYTF. The CDR3 nucleotides read TGTGCCAGTATGGGTTCCTATGGCTACACCTTC. Supplemented by reference TRBV19 and TRBJ1-2, the full variable domain reads DGGITQSPKYLFRKEGQNVTLSCEQNLNHDAMYWYRQDPGQGLRLIYYSQIVNDFQKGDIAEGYSVSREKKESFPLTVTSAQKNPTAFYLCASMGSYGYTFGSGTRLTVV.

CDR3 coding DNA: TGTGCCAGCAGCCAAGCCACTAGCGGGGGATCCTACACCGGGGAGCTGTTTTTT. Protein: CASSQATSGGSYTGELFF. The chain recombines TRBV3-1 with TRBJ2-2, with TRBD2 matching 11 bases. CDR1 is LGHDT, CDR2 YNNKEL, per germline (reference sequence). Trimming at V came to 1 base and at J to 3 bases, leaving 7 bases not matched to a gene. The CDR3 is 18 residues long.

The V and J genes are TRBV5-5 and TRBJ1-5; TRBD1 might be the D (5 bases). V gave up 6 bases and J gave up 6 bases, with 13 bases separating them. The CDR3 has 13 amino acids. CDR1 and CDR2 from the germline V gene are SGHKS and YYEKEE (reference sequence). CDR3 sequence (DNA): TGTGCCAGCACTCTGGGGGTGGGTCAGCCCCAGCATTTT. This gives the protein CASTLGVGQPQHF.

This clonotype was seen a handful of times. V and J are TRBV12-3 or TRBV12-4 and TRBJ1-5; tentative D call: TRBD1 (5 bases). V lost 5 bases and J 2 bases, leaving 19 bases between the germline ends. CDR3 length: 17 amino acids. CDR3 bases: TGTGCCAGCAGTCTAATCCCCCCAGGGTATGGCAATCAGCCCCAGCATTTT. Translating gives CASSLIPPGYGNQPQHF.

In this sample, this clonotype turned up a few times. The chain combines TRBV6-1 with TRBJ1-2; 8 nucleotides match TRBD1. The V gene's germline CDR1 is MNHNS and CDR2 SASEGT. V was pared by 0 bases and J by 8 bases, with 11 bases of the junction left unmatched. The CDR3 is 16 residues long. This chain's CDR3 is CASSEALRQGAIGYTF. The CDR3 DNA reads as TGTGCCAGCAGTGAAGCGCTTCGGCAGGGGGCGATCGGCTACACCTTC.